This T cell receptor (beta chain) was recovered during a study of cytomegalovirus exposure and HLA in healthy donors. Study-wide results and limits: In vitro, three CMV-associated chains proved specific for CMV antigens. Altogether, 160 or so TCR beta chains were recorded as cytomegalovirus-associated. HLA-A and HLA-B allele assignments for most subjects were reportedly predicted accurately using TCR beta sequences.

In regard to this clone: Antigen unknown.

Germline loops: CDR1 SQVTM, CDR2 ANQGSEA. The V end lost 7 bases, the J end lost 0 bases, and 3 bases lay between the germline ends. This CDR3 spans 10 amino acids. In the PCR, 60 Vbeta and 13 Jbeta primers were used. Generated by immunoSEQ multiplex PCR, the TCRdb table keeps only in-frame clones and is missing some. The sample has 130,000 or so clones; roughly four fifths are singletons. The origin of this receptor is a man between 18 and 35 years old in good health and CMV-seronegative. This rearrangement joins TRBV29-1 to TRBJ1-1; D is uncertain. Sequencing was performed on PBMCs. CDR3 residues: CSALNTEAFF. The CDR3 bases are TGCAGCGCCTTGAACACTGAAGCTTTCTTT.